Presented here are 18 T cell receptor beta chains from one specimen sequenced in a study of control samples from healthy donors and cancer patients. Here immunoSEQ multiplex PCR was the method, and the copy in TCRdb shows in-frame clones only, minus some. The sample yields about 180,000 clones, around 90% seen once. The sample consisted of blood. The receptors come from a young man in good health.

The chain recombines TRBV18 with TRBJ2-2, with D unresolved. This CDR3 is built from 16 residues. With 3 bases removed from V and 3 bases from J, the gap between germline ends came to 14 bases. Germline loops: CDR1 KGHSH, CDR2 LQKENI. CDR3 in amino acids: CASSPAWVQYTGELFF. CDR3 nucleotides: TGTGCCAGCTCACCCGCCTGGGTGCAGTACACCGGGGAGCTGTTTTTT.

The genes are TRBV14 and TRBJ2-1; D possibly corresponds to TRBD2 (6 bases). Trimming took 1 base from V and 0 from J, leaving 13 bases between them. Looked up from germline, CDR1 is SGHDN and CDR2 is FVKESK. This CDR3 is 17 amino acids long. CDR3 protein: CASSQVRGFSSYNEQFF. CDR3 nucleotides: TGTGCCAGCAGCCAAGTTCGGGGGTTTAGCTCCTACAATGAGCAGTTCTTC.

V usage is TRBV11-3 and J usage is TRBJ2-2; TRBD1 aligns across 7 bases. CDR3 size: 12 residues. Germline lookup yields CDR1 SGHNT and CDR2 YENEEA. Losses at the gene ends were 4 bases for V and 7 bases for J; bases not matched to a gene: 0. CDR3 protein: CASSSGGGELFF. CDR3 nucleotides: TGTGCCAGCAGCTCAGGGGGCGGGGAGCTGTTTTTT.

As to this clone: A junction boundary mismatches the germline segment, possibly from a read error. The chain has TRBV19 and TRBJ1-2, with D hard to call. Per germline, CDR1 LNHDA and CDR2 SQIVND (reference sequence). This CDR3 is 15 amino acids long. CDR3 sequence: CASSISLVSGYGYTF. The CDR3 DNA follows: TGTGCCAGCAGTATATCCTTGGTCTCGGGGTATGGCTACACCTTC.

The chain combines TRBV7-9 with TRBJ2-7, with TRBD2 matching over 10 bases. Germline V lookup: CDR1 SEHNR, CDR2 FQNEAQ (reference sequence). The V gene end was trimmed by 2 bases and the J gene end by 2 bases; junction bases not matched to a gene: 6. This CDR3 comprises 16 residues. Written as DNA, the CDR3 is TGTGCCAGCAGCTTAACTAGCGGGGTGGGCGCCTACGAGCAGTACTTC. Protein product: CASSLTSGVGAYEQYF.

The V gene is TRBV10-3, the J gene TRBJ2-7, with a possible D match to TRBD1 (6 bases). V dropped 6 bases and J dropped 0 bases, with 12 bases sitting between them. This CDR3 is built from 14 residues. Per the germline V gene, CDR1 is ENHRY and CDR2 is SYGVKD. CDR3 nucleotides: TGTGCCATCAGCCTAACAGGGACCTCCTACGAGCAGTACTTC. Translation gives CAISLTGTSYEQYF.

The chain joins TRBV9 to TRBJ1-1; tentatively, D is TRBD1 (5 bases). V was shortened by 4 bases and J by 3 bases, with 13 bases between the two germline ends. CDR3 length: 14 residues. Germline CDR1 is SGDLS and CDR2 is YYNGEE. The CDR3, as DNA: TGTGCCAGCAGCCAGCCTCCGGGGGACACTGAAGCTTTCTTT. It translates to CASSQPPGDTEAFF.

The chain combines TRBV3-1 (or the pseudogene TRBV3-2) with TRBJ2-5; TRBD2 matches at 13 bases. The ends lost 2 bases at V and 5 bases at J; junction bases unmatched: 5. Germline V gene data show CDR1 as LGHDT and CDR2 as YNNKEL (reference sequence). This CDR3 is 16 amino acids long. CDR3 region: CASSQRTSGRGETQYF. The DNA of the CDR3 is TGTGCCAGCAGCCAAAGGACTAGCGGGAGAGGGGAGACCCAGTACTTC.

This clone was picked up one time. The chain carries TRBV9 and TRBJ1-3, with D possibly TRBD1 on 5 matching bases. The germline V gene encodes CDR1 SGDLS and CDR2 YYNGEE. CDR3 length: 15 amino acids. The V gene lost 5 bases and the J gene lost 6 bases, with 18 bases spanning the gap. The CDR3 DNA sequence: TGTGCCAGCAGTCGCCCCGGGGGGAAAAAAAACACCATATATTTT. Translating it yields CASSRPGGKKNTIYF.

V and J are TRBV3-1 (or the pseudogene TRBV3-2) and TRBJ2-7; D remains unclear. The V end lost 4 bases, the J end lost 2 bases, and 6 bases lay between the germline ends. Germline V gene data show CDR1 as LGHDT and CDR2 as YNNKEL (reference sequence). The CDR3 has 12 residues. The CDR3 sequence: CASSLMPYEQYF. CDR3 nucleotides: TGTGCCAGCAGCCTCATGCCCTACGAGCAGTACTTC.

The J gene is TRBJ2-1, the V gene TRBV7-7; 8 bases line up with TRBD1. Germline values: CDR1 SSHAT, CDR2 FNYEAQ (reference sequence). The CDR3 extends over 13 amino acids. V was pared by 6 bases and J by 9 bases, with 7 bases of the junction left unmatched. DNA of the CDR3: TGTGCCAGCAGTCCCGACAGGGGAACTGAGCAGTTCTTC. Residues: CASSPDRGTEQFF.

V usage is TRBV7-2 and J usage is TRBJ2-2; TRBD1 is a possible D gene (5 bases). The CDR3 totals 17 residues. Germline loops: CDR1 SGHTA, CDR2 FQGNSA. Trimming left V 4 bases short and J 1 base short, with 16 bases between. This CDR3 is CASSSRGSKGNTGELFF. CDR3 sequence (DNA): TGTGCCAGCAGCTCAAGGGGCAGCAAGGGGAACACCGGGGAGCTGTTTTTT.

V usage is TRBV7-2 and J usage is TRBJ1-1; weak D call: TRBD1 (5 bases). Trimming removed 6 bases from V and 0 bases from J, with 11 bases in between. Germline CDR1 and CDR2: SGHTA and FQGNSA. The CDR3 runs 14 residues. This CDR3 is CASRVRGMNTEAFF. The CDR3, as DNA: TGTGCCAGCAGGGTTCGGGGCATGAACACTGAAGCTTTCTTT.

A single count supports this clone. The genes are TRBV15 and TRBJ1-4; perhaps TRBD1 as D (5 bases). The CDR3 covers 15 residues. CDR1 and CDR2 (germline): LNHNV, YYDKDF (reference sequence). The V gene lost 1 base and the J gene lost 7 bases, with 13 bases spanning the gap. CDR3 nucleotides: TGTGCCACCAGCAGAGGCGCGGGGGAAATTGAAAAACTGTTTTTT. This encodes CATSRGAGEIEKLFF.

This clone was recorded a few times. The CDR3 reads CASRRGDENSPLHF. The CDR3 region has the DNA TGCGCCAGCCGCAGGGGGGATGAGAATTCACCCCTCCACTTT. The chain carries TRBV5-1 and TRBJ1-6; TRBD1 matches 7 bases. The V and J ends lost 7 bases and 7 bases, in that order; junction bases with no gene match: 8. The CDR3 runs to 14 residues. From germline, CDR1 is SGHRS and CDR2 YFSETQ.

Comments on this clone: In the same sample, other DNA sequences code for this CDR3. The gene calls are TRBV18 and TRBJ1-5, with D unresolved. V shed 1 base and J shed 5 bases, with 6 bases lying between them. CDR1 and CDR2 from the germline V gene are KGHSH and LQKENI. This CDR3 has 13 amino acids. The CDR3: CASSPRVDQPQHF. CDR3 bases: TGTGCCAGCTCACCACGAGTGGATCAGCCCCAGCATTTT.

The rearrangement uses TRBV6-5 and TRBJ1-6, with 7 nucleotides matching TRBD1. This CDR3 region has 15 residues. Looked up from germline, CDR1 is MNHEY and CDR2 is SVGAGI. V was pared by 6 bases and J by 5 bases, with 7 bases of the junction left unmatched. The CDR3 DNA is TGTGCCAGCAGACCGGGACAGACTGATAATTCACCCCTCCACTTT. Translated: CASRPGQTDNSPLHF.

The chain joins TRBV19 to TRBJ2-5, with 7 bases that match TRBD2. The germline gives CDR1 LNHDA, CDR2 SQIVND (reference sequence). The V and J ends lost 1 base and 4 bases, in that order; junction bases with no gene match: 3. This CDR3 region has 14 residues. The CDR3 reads CASSIGGGSETQYF. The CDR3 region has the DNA TGTGCCAGTAGTATAGGGGGGGGGTCAGAGACCCAGTACTTC.